One and the same sample provided the 19 T cell receptor beta chains below, sequenced in a study of cytomegalovirus exposure and HLA in healthy donors. In the PCR, 60 Vbeta and 13 Jbeta primers were used. TCRdb's table, derived via immunoSEQ multiplex PCR, lists solely in-frame clones and lacks some. This table holds roughly 90,000 clones. Material for sequencing was PBMCs. These TCRs come from a man aged 50 to 59 in good health and CMV-seropositive.

The chain couples TRBV5-4 to TRBJ2-5, with D unresolved. V lost 0 bases and J lost 1, with 7 bases in between. The CDR3 contains 14 residues. Germline assignment: CDR1 SGHNT and CDR2 YYREEE (reference sequence). Here the CDR3 reads CASSLAHGQETQYF. The CDR3 nucleotides read TGTGCCAGCAGCTTGGCGCACGGCCAAGAGACCCAGTACTTC.

This chain joins TRBV5-1 and TRBJ1-1; possibly TRBD1 for D (5 bases). Germline CDR1 reads SGHRS; CDR2 reads YFSETQ. Between the trimmed V and J ends, which lost 2 bases and 0 bases, there was a span of 8 bases. The CDR3 has 14 residues. The CDR3 sequence: CASSLQVMNTEAFF. The CDR3 bases are TGCGCCAGCAGCTTACAGGTTATGAACACTGAAGCTTTCTTT.

The gene calls are TRBV29-1 and TRBJ2-3; TRBD2 agrees at 10 bases. The CDR3 has 15 residues. Unmatched junction bases numbered 7, after V lost 5 bases and J lost 2 bases. The germline gives CDR1 SQVTM, CDR2 ANQGSEA. CDR3 coding DNA: TGCAGCGTTTCTACTAGCGGGACCTACACAGATACGCAGTATTTT. This gives the protein CSVSTSGTYTDTQYF.

This chain links TRBV9 with TRBJ2-1; D not resolved. CDR3 length: 14 residues. The germline V gene encodes CDR1 SGDLS and CDR2 YYNGEE. The V and J ends lost 0 bases and 4 bases respectively, with 8 bases between them. CDR3 loop: CASSVGQIYNEQFF. The CDR3 DNA follows: TGTGCCAGCAGCGTAGGGCAGATTTACAATGAGCAGTTCTTC.

The rearrangement joins TRBV28 to TRBJ1-5; D may be TRBD1 (5 bases). Germline CDR1 and CDR2: MDHEN and SYDVKM. Trimming took 2 bases from V and 9 from J, leaving 17 bases between them. This CDR3 region has 15 residues. CDR3 coding DNA: TGTGCCAGCAGTTTAGAGCGGGGCCGGGATGGGCCCCAGCATTTT. Translating gives CASSLERGRDGPQHF.

The gene calls are TRBV15 and TRBJ1-3; D might be TRBD1 (6 bases). Trimming pared 4 bases from V and 0 bases from J, leaving 13 bases between. Germline V gives CDR1 LNHNV, CDR2 YYDKDF (reference sequence). The CDR3 has 16 residues. CDR3 sequence (DNA): TGTGCCACCAGCATCCGGCGGGGGGCCTCTGGAAACACCATATATTTT. The encoded protein is CATSIRRGASGNTIYF.

The chain is built from TRBV15 and TRBJ2-7, with D possibly matching TRBD2 (6 bases). Trimming cost V 3 bases and J 5 bases, with 17 bases left between them. The CDR3 totals 15 residues. Germline V lookup: CDR1 LNHNV, CDR2 YYDKDF (reference sequence). The CDR3 region is CATSSFFGTFHEQYF. The CDR3 DNA is TGTGCCACCAGCAGTTTCTTTGGGACTTTCCACGAGCAGTACTTC. Drawing the rest from reference TRBV15 and TRBJ2-7, the complete variable domain is DAMVIQNPRYQVTQFGKPVTLSCSQTLNHNVMYWYQQKSSQAPKLLFHYYDKDFNNEADTPDNFQSRRPNTSFCFLDIRSPGLGDTAMYLCATSSFFGTFHEQYFGPGTRLTVT.

This chain links TRBV19 with TRBJ2-5; D possibly corresponds to TRBD2 (6 bases). V was trimmed by 0 bases and J by 2 bases, leaving 10 bases between them. In germline, CDR1 is LNHDA, CDR2 SQIVND (reference sequence). The CDR3 contains 15 residues. CDR3 region: CASSIESSEQETQYF. The CDR3 nucleotides are TGTGCCAGTAGTATAGAATCTAGCGAACAAGAGACCCAGTACTTC. Drawing the rest from reference TRBV19 and TRBJ2-5, the complete variable domain is DGGITQSPKYLFRKEGQNVTLSCEQNLNHDAMYWYRQDPGQGLRLIYYSQIVNDFQKGDIAEGYSVSREKKESFPLTVTSAQKNPTAFYLCASSIESSEQETQYFGPGTRLLVL.

V is TRBV2 and J is TRBJ1-1; the match to TRBD1 covers 7 bases. This CDR3 spans 14 amino acids. Losses at the gene ends were 5 bases for V and 3 bases for J; bases not matched to a gene: 6. Germline CDR1 and CDR2: SNHLY and FYNNEI. DNA of the CDR3: TGTGCCAGCAGTAGACAAGACAGGGACACTGAAGCTTTCTTT. It yields the protein CASSRQDRDTEAFF.

DNA for the CDR3: TGTGCCAGTAGTCTGGGGCTAGCGCAACGCACAGATACGCAGTATTTT. This translates into CASSLGLAQRTDTQYF. V is TRBV19 and J is TRBJ2-3; TRBD2 is a possible D gene (6 bases). V was cut by 5 bases and J by 1 base, with 16 bases left in between. The CDR3 is 16 amino acids. Germline CDR1 and CDR2: LNHDA and SQIVND (reference sequence).

As concerns this clone: Other DNA sequences from this sample encode an identical CDR3 as well. J is TRBJ1-2 and V is TRBV27, with 7 bases lining up with TRBD1. Germline values: CDR1 MNHEY, CDR2 SMNVEV (reference sequence). Germline trimming cut 6 bases from V and 0 bases from J; bases unmatched to any gene: 4. This CDR3 contains 14 residues. The CDR3 DNA reads TGTGCCAGCAGCCGGGACAGAGCTAACTATGGCTACACCTTC. This encodes CASSRDRANYGYTF.

The chain has TRBV7-9 and TRBJ2-3; TRBD1 matches at 9 bases. Germline CDR1 and CDR2: SEHNR and FQNEAQ (reference sequence). J gave up 1 base and V 5 bases, and 10 bases lay outside the gene matches. The CDR3 loop spans 17 amino acids. The chain's CDR3 is CASSRLQGAGGTDTQYF. In DNA form, the CDR3 reads TGTGCCAGCAGCAGACTACAGGGGGCCGGGGGCACAGATACGCAGTATTTT.

This sequence joins TRBV5-6 and TRBJ1-5, with D uncertain. Germline assignment: CDR1 SGHDT and CDR2 YYEEEE. Trimming shortened V by 0 bases and J by 2 bases, and 12 bases separated the two germline ends. The CDR3 loop spans 16 amino acids. The CDR3 spells CASSLGPGAGNQPQHF. CDR3 nucleotides: TGTGCCAGCAGCTTGGGGCCGGGTGCCGGCAATCAGCCCCAGCATTTT. The full variable domain, rest sourced from reference TRBV5-6 and TRBJ1-5, is DAGVTQSPTHLIKTRGQQVTLRCSPKSGHDTVSWYQQALGQGPQFIFQYYEEEERQRGNFPDRFSGHQFPNYSSELNVNALLLGDSALYLCASSLGPGAGNQPQHFGDGTRLSIL.

The CDR3 spells CASSPNYPRLYNEQFF. CDR3 nucleotides: TGTGCCAGCTCACCAAACTACCCCCGACTATACAATGAGCAGTTCTTC. V and J are TRBV18 and TRBJ2-1; D is perhaps TRBD2 (5 bases). Germline values: CDR1 KGHSH, CDR2 LQKENI. V was clipped by 2 bases and J by 4 bases, with 15 bases between them. The CDR3 covers 16 residues.

The rearrangement joins TRBV29-1 to TRBJ1-1; D remains unclear. The CDR3 covers 13 residues. Germline-derived CDR1 and CDR2 are SQVTM and ANQGSEA. Trimming stripped 6 bases from V and 1 base from J, with 12 bases between. The CDR3 region is CSVVLIRNTEAFF. The CDR3 bases are TGCAGCGTGGTCCTAATAAGGAACACTGAAGCTTTCTTT.

The chain carries TRBV9 and TRBJ2-3; D is undetermined. Germline CDR1 is SGDLS and CDR2 is YYNGEE. V was cut by 0 bases and J by 8 bases, with 4 bases left in between. The CDR3 contains 11 residues. CDR3 loop: CASSVGITQYF. For the CDR3, the DNA is TGTGCCAGCAGCGTAGGTATTACGCAGTATTTT.

Written as DNA, the CDR3 is TGTGCCAGCAGCTTATGGTTAGCGGGTCACAATGAGCAGTTCTTC. As protein: CASSLWLAGHNEQFF. The V and J genes are TRBV7-9 and TRBJ2-1, with TRBD2 matching over 7 bases. The CDR3 has 15 amino acids. The ends lost 2 bases at V and 5 bases at J; junction bases unmatched: 6. CDR1 is SEHNR, CDR2 FQNEAQ, per germline (reference sequence).

The chain combines TRBV18 with TRBJ1-4, with 8 bases identical to TRBD1. Germline CDR1 is KGHSH and CDR2 is LQKENI. CDR3 length: 16 residues. V dropped 3 bases and J dropped 1; count of bases not matched to a gene: 4. For the CDR3, the DNA is TGTGCCAGCTCACCGAGACAGGGGATAACTAATGAAAAACTGTTTTTT. This translates into CASSPRQGITNEKLFF.

The chain has TRBV5-4 and TRBJ2-7; weak D call: TRBD2 (7 bases). Trimming took off 0 bases at V and 1 base at J, with 14 bases between the two ends. The CDR3 sequence is 16 residues long. Looked up from germline, CDR1 is SGHNT and CDR2 is YYREEE (reference sequence). The chain's CDR3 is CASSLAGGGGSYEQYF. The CDR3 region has the DNA TGTGCCAGCAGCTTGGCCGGGGGAGGGGGTTCCTACGAGCAGTACTTC.